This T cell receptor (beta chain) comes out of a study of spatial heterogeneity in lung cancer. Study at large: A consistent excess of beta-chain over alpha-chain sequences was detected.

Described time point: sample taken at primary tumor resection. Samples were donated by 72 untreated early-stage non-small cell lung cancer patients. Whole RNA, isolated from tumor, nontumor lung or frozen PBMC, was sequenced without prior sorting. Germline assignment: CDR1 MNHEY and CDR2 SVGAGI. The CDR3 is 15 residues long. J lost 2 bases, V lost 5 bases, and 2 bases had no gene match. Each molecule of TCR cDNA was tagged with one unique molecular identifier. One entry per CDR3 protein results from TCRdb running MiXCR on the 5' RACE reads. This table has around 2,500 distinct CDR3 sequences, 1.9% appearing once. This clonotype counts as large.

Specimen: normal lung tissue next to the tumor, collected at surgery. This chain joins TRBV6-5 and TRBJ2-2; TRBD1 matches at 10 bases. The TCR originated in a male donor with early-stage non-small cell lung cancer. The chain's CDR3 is CASSRDRGNTGELFF. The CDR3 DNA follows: TGTGCCAGCAGTAGGGACAGGGGAAACACCGGGGAGCTGTTTTTT.